The 21 T cell receptor beta chains presented below share a single source sample, sequenced in a study of shared clonotypes between healthy human individuals. Some clones are missing from TCRdb's copy, which holds only in-frame ones; the method was immunoSEQ multiplex PCR. The sample lists some 2.4 million clones, over 85% occurring once. Sequencing used naive CD4+ T cells from PBMCs. The sample's subset: CD45RA+ positively selected. Receptors originate from a man between 18 and 35 years old in good health. Some clones in this sample may be carry-over from other donors' samples.

J is TRBJ2-7 and V is TRBV2; TRBD2 matches at 11 bases. The length of the CDR3 is 17 residues. J was trimmed by 7 bases and V by 0 bases; bases with no gene match: 11. Germline V gene sequence: CDR1 SNHLY, CDR2 FYNNEI. This CDR3 reads CASSEAGLAGGLGEQYF. In DNA, the CDR3 is TGTGCCAGCAGTGAAGCGGGGCTAGCGGGAGGTCTCGGTGAGCAGTACTTC.

V and J are TRBV9 and TRBJ1-2; D not certain. Per germline, CDR1 SGDLS and CDR2 YYNGEE. The CDR3 contains 13 residues. V was pared by 4 bases and J by 8 bases, with 15 bases between. The CDR3 DNA follows: TGTGCCAGCAGCCTAAGGATGGAGGAGGGCTACACCTTC. Its protein product is CASSLRMEEGYTF. Together with reference TRBV9 and TRBJ1-2, the CDR3 gives the full variable domain: DSGVTQTPKHLITATGQRVTLRCSPRSGDLSVYWYQQSLDQGLQFLIQYYNGEERAKGNILERFSAQQFPDLHSELNLSSLELGDSALYFCASSLRMEEGYTFGSGTRLTVV.

Concerning this clone itself: The same CDR3 is also encoded by other DNA sequences in this sample. The chain uses TRBV29-1 and TRBJ2-3; D is undetermined. V lost 4 bases, J lost 1 base, and 6 bases lay in between. This CDR3 contains 12 residues. The germline V gene encodes CDR1 SQVTM and CDR2 ANQGSEA. CDR3 residues: CSVGRGTDTQYF. The CDR3 bases are TGCAGCGTTGGCCGAGGCACAGATACGCAGTATTTT.

The CDR3 sequence is CASSLGNSGANVLTF. The CDR3 coding sequence is TGTGCCAGCAGCTTGGGGAACTCTGGGGCCAACGTCCTGACTTTC. The chain employs TRBV7-2 and TRBJ2-6; D remains unclear. CDR1 is SGHTA, CDR2 FQGNSA, per germline. V lost 3 bases and J lost 0, with 6 bases in between. There are 15 residues in the CDR3.

This chain links TRBV7-2 with TRBJ2-3; no reliable D call. This CDR3 contains 13 residues. In germline, CDR1 is SGHTA, CDR2 FQGNSA. V gave up 1 base and J gave up 6 bases, with 8 bases separating them. CDR3 DNA sequence: TGTGCCAGCAGCTTAGATCGGTCGGATACGCAGTATTTT. Translating it yields CASSLDRSDTQYF.

This chain joins TRBV4-1 and TRBJ2-7; TRBD1 agrees at 7 bases. Germline CDR1 is MGHRA and CDR2 is YSYEKL. J lost 4 bases, V lost 4 bases, and 7 bases had no gene match. The CDR3 extends over 14 amino acids. The CDR3 reads CASSPVDRTYEQYF. CDR3 in DNA: TGCGCCAGCAGCCCCGTGGACAGGACTTACGAGCAGTACTTC.

This chain connects TRBV5-1 to TRBJ2-5; possibly TRBD2 for D (5 bases). Trimming removed 0 bases from V and 9 bases from J, with 18 bases in between. CDR1 is SGHRS, CDR2 YFSETQ, per germline. The CDR3 has 15 residues. The CDR3 sequence is CASSLDSPSIGAQYF. The CDR3 nucleotides read TGCGCCAGCAGCTTGGACTCCCCTAGCATCGGGGCCCAGTACTTC.

The chain is built from TRBV28 and TRBJ1-5; D gene unclear. Per germline, CDR1 MDHEN and CDR2 SYDVKM. V gave up 5 bases and J gave up 2 bases, with 13 bases separating them. CDR3 length equals 15 residues. CDR3 region: CASSPPDRGNQPQHF. CDR3 bases: TGTGCCAGCAGTCCGCCTGATAGGGGCAATCAGCCCCAGCATTTT.

This clone has a single count. V gene TRBV27 combines with J gene TRBJ2-7; 7 nucleotides align to TRBD2. The CDR3 covers 15 residues. CDR1 and CDR2 (germline): MNHEY, SMNVEV (reference sequence). V dropped 3 bases and J dropped 2; count of bases not matched to a gene: 7. CDR3 amino acids: CASSFGLADTYEQYF. As DNA, the CDR3 is TGTGCCAGCAGTTTCGGGCTAGCGGACACCTACGAGCAGTACTTC.

This sequence joins TRBV5-6 and TRBJ1-2; D may be TRBD1 (5 bases). Looked up from germline, CDR1 is SGHDT and CDR2 is YYEEEE. This CDR3 has 15 residues. Trimming stripped 0 bases from V and 4 bases from J, with 13 bases between. The CDR3 bases are TGTGCCAGCAGCTTGGCGGGGTTACAGGCCTATGGCTACACCTTC. It encodes CASSLAGLQAYGYTF.

The V and J genes are TRBV4-2 and TRBJ2-5; weak D call: TRBD1 (5 bases). The CDR3 totals 16 residues. The V end was cut by 4 bases, the J end by 1 base, with 16 bases between. CDR1 and CDR2 (germline): LGHNA, YNFKEQ. CDR3 DNA sequence: TGTGCCAGCAGCCGCCCCGCAGGGTGGCGCCAAGAGACCCAGTACTTC. Protein sequence: CASSRPAGWRQETQYF.

Points on this clone: The sample holds other DNA sequences that translate to the same CDR3. The chain couples TRBV7-2 to TRBJ1-2; D not resolved. Germline V CDR1 and CDR2: SGHTA, FQGNSA. There are 12 residues in the CDR3. V lost 2 bases to trimming and J lost 7 bases, with 8 bases between them. This chain's CDR3 is CASSLLSSGYTF. CDR3 nucleotides: TGTGCCAGCAGCTTACTTTCCAGTGGCTACACCTTC.

The sample holds one count of this clone. The gene calls are TRBV11-2 and TRBJ1-1, with no clear D. The length of the CDR3 is 15 residues. CDR1 and CDR2 (germline): SGHAT, FQNNGV. V lost 1 base to trimming and J lost 4 bases, with 13 bases between them. The CDR3 loop is CASSLVGRGSTEAFF. The CDR3 DNA reads TGTGCCAGCAGCTTAGTAGGTCGGGGAAGCACTGAAGCTTTCTTT.

In DNA, the CDR3 is TGTGCCAGCAGCTTAGGATCAGGACGCGGCTACACCTTC. Its translation is CASSLGSGRGYTF. The chain couples TRBV7-8 to TRBJ1-2; D remains ambiguous. V lost 1 base and J 8 bases, leaving 11 bases between the germline ends. From germline, CDR1 is SGHVS and CDR2 FQNEAQ. This CDR3 contains 13 residues.

This chain joins TRBV6-1 and TRBJ1-2; no reliable D call. Trimming took 0 bases from V and 7 from J, leaving 9 bases between them. Germline V gene sequence: CDR1 MNHNS, CDR2 SASEGT. The CDR3 is 13 amino acids. The CDR3 DNA follows: TGTGCCAGCAGTGAAGCGAGATTTGCTGGCTACACCTTC. Translated, it gives CASSEARFAGYTF.

The rearrangement joins TRBV7-9 to TRBJ2-7, with 7 bases fitting TRBD2. The CDR3 has 16 amino acids. V trimming: 2 bases; J trimming: 6 bases; junction bases outside the gene matches: 13. The V gene's germline CDR1 is SEHNR and CDR2 FQNEAQ (reference sequence). CDR3 bases: TGTGCCAGCAGCTTAATTGGTTCTAGCGGCACGGGCGAGCAGTACTTC. This gives the protein CASSLIGSSGTGEQYF.

Notes on this clone: This sample also contains other DNA sequences that code for the same CDR3. The J gene is TRBJ1-1, the V gene TRBV29-1, with a weak D call TRBD1 (6 bases). Trimming pared 7 bases from V and 5 bases from J, leaving 14 bases between. The CDR3 runs 12 residues. Germline CDR1 is SQVTM and CDR2 is ANQGSEA. CDR3 in amino acids: CSGFPGDTEAFF. As DNA, the CDR3 is TGCAGCGGTTTTCCAGGGGATACTGAAGCTTTCTTT.

The chain carries TRBV29-1 and TRBJ2-7; D is possibly TRBD1 or TRBD2 (5 bases each). This CDR3 has 12 amino acids. Trimming left V 4 bases short and J 3 bases short, with 10 bases between. CDR1 and CDR2 from the germline V gene are SQVTM and ANQGSEA. The CDR3 DNA follows: TGCAGCGTTGTGAGGGGTGGCTACGAGCAGTACTTC. It is translated as CSVVRGGYEQYF.

This clone was seen only a few times. This chain joins TRBV4-2 and TRBJ2-7, with no clear D. Trimming left V 1 base short and J 4 bases short, with 8 bases between. The CDR3 is 13 amino acids. Looked up from germline, CDR1 is LGHNA and CDR2 is YNFKEQ. In nucleotides, the CDR3 is TGTGCCAGCAGCCAAGCCGCCTATTACGAGCAGTACTTC. Translating gives CASSQAAYYEQYF.

This clone has only one observation. The chain combines TRBV5-3 with TRBJ2-7; 11 bases map to TRBD2. TRBV5-3 has ORF status, its function being uncertain. Unmatched junction bases numbered 4, after V lost 0 bases and J lost 2 bases. This CDR3 is 16 amino acids long. The CDR3 DNA is TGTGCCAGAAGCTTGGTTCTAGCGGGAGGCCCCTACGAGCAGTACTTC. The encoded protein is CARSLVLAGGPYEQYF.

CDR3 residues: CASRRQAHEVEGTEAFF. CDR3 nucleotide sequence: TGTGCCAGCAGACGACAGGCGCACGAAGTTGAAGGCACTGAAGCTTTCTTT. The chain couples TRBV5-5 to TRBJ1-1, with D maybe TRBD1 (6 bases). Trimming shortened V by 5 bases and J by 4 bases, and 24 bases separated the two germline ends. The CDR3 has 17 amino acids. Germline V gene sequence: CDR1 SGHKS, CDR2 YYEKEE (reference sequence).